The TCR beta chain described here comes from a study of blood T cell repertoires in COVID-19. On the study more broadly: There were acute and convalescent COVID-19 samples, and they came from the United States, Italy and Spain. Sources were T cells, B-cell-depleted T cells, or PBMCs; the material itself was cDNA or gDNA.

Methods used by the authors: Estimated nucleated cell counts came from reference gene primer amplification. Method: immunoSEQ multiplex PCR; TCRdb's copy keeps in-frame clones and lacks some. V and J calls and clone size come straight from that table; D and trimming were deduced from the DNA. The table has more than 400,000 clones, around 85% seen once. This CDR3 has 13 amino acids. The V and J ends lost 7 bases and 3 bases respectively, with 10 bases between them. Per the germline V gene, CDR1 is MNHEY and CDR2 is SVGAGI. The specimen sequenced was peripheral blood. The origin of this receptor is a human donor in a cohort sampled during active COVID-19. This sequence joins TRBV6-5 and TRBJ1-5; possibly TRBD1 for D (6 bases). CDR3 DNA: TGTGCCAGCAAAAACAGGGACAATCAGCCCCAGCATTTT. Residues: CASKNRDNQPQHF.